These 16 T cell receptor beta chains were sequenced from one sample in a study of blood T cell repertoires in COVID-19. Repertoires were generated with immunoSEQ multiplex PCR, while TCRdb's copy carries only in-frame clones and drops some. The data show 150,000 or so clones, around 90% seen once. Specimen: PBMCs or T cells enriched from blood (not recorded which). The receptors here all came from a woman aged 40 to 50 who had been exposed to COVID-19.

Written as DNA, the CDR3 is TGTGCCAGCAATGACAGTCCCCAAGAGACCCAGTACTTC. The encoded protein is CASNDSPQETQYF. The V call is TRBV28, the J call TRBJ2-5, with TRBD1 as a possible D gene (5 bases). Trimming shortened V by 7 bases and J by 1 base, and 10 bases separated the two germline ends. CDR1 is MDHEN, CDR2 SYDVKM, per germline. This CDR3 is built from 13 residues.

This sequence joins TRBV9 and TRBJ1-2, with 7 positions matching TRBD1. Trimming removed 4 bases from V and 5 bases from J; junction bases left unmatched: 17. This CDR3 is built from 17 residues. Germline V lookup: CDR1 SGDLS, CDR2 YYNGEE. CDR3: CASSLSTGPWEAYGYTF. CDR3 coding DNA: TGTGCCAGCAGCTTATCGACAGGGCCGTGGGAGGCATATGGCTACACCTTC.

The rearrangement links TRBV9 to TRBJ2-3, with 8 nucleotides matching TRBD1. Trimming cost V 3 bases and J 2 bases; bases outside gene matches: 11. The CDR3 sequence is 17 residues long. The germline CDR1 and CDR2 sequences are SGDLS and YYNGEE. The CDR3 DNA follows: TGTGCCAGCAGCGACCGGGACAGGTTTTCCTACACAGATACGCAGTATTTT. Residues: CASSDRDRFSYTDTQYF.

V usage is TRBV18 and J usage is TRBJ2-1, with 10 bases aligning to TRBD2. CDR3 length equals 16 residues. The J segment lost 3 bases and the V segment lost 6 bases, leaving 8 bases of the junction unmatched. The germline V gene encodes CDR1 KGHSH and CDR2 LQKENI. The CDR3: CASSLTSSGGYNEQFF. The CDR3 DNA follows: TGTGCCAGCTCTCTAACGTCTAGCGGGGGCTACAATGAGCAGTTCTTC.

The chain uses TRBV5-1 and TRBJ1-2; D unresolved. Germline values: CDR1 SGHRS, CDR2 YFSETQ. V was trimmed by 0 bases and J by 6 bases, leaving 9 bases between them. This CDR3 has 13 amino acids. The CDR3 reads CASSLVQHNGYTF. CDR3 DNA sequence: TGCGCCAGCAGCTTGGTACAGCACAATGGCTACACCTTC. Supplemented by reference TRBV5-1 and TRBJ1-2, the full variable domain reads KAGVTQTPRYLIKTRGQQVTLSCSPISGHRSVSWYQQTPGQGLQFLFEYFSETQRNKGNFPGRFSGRQFSNSRSEMNVSTLELGDSALYLCASSLVQHNGYTFGSGTRLTVV.

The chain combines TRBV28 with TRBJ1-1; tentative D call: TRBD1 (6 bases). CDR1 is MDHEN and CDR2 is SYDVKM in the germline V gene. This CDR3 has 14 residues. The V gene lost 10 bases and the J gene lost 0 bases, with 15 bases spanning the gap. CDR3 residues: CATSDWTVNTEAFF. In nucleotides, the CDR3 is TGTGCCACCTCCGATTGGACAGTGAACACTGAAGCTTTCTTT.

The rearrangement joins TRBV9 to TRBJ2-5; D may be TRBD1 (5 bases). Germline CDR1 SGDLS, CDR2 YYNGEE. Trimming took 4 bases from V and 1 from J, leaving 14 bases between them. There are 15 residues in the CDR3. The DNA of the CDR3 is TGTGCCAGCAGCCTAAGATCCAGGGCCCAAGAGACCCAGTACTTC. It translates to CASSLRSRAQETQYF.

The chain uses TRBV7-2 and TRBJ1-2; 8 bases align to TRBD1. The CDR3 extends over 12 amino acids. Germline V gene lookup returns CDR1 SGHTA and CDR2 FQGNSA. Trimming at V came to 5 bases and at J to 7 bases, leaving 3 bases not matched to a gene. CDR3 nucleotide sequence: TGTGCCAGCAGCCGGACAGGGACTGGCTACACCTTC. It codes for CASSRTGTGYTF.

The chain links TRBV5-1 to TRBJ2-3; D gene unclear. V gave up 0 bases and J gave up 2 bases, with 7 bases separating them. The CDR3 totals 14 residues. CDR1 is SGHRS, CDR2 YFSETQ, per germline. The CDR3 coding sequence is TGCGCCAGCAGCTTGGCCAGGTCCACAGATACGCAGTATTTT. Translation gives CASSLARSTDTQYF.

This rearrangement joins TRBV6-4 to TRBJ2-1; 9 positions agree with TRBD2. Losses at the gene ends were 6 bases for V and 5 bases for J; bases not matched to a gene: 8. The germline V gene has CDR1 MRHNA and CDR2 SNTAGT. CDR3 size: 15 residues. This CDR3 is CASSRIAGEHNEQFF. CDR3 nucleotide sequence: TGTGCCAGCAGCCGTATAGCGGGGGAGCACAATGAGCAGTTCTTC.

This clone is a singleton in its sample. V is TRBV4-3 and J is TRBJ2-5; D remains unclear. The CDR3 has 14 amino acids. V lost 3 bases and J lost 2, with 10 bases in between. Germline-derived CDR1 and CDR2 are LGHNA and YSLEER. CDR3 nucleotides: TGCGCCAGCAGCCACGGGTTTAGGCAAGAGACCCAGTACTTC. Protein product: CASSHGFRQETQYF.

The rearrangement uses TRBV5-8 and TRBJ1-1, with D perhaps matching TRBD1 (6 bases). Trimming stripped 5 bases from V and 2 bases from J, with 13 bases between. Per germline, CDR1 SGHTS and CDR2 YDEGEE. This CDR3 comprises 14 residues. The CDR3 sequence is CASSLTGSNTEAFF. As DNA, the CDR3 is TGTGCCAGCAGTCTTACAGGGAGCAACACTGAAGCTTTCTTT.

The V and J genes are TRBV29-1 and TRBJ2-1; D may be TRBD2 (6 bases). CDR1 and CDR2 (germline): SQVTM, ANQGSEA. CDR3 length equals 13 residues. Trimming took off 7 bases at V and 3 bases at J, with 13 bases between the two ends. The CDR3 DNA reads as TGCAGCGCAGCGGGCTCCAACTACAATGAGCAGTTCTTC. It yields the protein CSAAGSNYNEQFF.

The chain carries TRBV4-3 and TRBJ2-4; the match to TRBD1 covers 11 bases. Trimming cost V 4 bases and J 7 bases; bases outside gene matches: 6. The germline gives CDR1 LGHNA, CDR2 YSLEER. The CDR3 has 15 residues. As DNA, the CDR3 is TGCGCCAGCAGCCTCGGGACAGGGGGAGTTAACATTCAGTACTTC. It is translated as CASSLGTGGVNIQYF.

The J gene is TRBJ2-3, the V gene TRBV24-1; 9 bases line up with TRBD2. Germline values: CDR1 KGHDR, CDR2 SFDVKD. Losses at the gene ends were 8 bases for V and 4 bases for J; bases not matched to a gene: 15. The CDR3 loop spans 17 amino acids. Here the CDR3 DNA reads TGTGCCACCACCGCCCATTTAGCGGGAGAAGGCCCAGATACGCAGTATTTT. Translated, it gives CATTAHLAGEGPDTQYF.

In DNA, the CDR3 is TGTGCCAGCAGTGATAGACAGGGTACTAACACTGAAGCTTTCTTT. Amino acids: CASSDRQGTNTEAFF. The chain recombines TRBV25-1 with TRBJ1-1; the match to TRBD1 covers 7 bases. This CDR3 contains 15 residues. J was trimmed by 2 bases and V by 3 bases; bases with no gene match: 6. CDR1 is MGHDK and CDR2 is SYGVNS in the germline V gene. Using reference TRBV25-1 and TRBJ1-1 for the parts outside the CDR3, the full variable domain is EADIYQTPRYLVIGTGKKITLECSQTMGHDKMYWYQQDPGMELHLIHYSYGVNSTEKGDLSSESTVSRIRTEHFPLTLESARPSHTSQYLCASSDRQGTNTEAFFGQGTRLTVV.